In this sample, the clone carrying this T cell receptor beta chain turned up a few times. Its specificity is unknown. The source of the sample is a study of beta chain features in type 1 diabetes. Notes on the study in general: Shortening that was moderate but significant affected the TCRB CDR3s of Type 1 diabetes patients in all four CD4+ subsets. VDJ junctions from type 1 diabetes patients carried fewer insertions and larger deletions.

Purity exceeded 98% in all sorted populations. The study reverse transcribed the entire isolated RNA, so it sequenced expressed TCRB transcripts. The repertoire was sequenced with immunoSEQ multiplex PCR; TCRdb's copy has only in-frame clones and lacks some. The top ten clones hold roughly 0.022% of a sample with 640,000 or so clones, 13% of them seen once. The sample consisted of naive CD4+ T cells from blood. The sequence came from a man aged 18 to 30 with type 1 diabetes.

The CDR3: CASSQNQLAGAETQYF. For the CDR3, the DNA is TGCGCCAGCAGCCAGAACCAACTAGCCGGAGCGGAGACCCAGTACTTC. The chain combines TRBV4-1 with TRBJ2-5; a weak D match, TRBD2 (6 bases). This CDR3 is built from 16 residues. The V end lost 3 bases, the J end lost 5 bases, and 19 bases lay between the germline ends. Germline V lookup: CDR1 MGHRA, CDR2 YSYEKL.